These 29 T cell receptor beta chains were sequenced from one sample in a study of vaccination effects on CD4 cells after COVID-19. Ahead of sequencing, the ViraFEST assay grew antigen-specific CD4+ T cells using viral peptide pools. The authors isolated CD4+ T cells after around 11 days of culture. The vaccine recipients had no prior SARS-CoV-2 infection, with negative nucleocapsid antibodies. Their specific antigens are unknown. Measured with immunoSEQ multiplex PCR; TCRdb has only the in-frame clones, and not every one. The data hold about 73,000 clones, with roughly 74% observed a single time. Sample: CD4+ T cells from PBMCs cultured with HCoV-NL63 spike peptides, taken before COVID-19 vaccination. These receptors all stem from a human donor who received a COVID-19 vaccine.

The chain joins TRBV7-3 to TRBJ2-1; 7 bases are a match to TRBD1. The CDR3 loop spans 15 amino acids. Germline V gene lookup returns CDR1 SGHTA and CDR2 FQGTGA. J was trimmed by 8 bases and V by 2 bases; bases with no gene match: 9. The CDR3 nucleotides read TGTGCCAGCAGCTTACGCCCGGGACAGCATGATGAGCAGTTCTTC. Protein product: CASSLRPGQHDEQFF. The full variable domain, with the rest looked up from reference TRBV7-3 and TRBJ2-1, is GAGVSQTPSNKVTEKGKYVELRCDPISGHTALYWYRQSLGQGPEFLIYFQGTGAADDSGLPNDRFFAVRPEGSVSTLKIQRTERGDSAVYLCASSLRPGQHDEQFFGPGTRLTVL.

V gene TRBV30 combines with J gene TRBJ1-2, with a weak D call TRBD1 (5 bases). The CDR3 has 15 residues. Trimming cost V 0 bases and J 2 bases, with 13 bases left between them. CDR1 and CDR2 from the germline V gene are GTSNPN and SVGIG (reference sequence). CDR3: CAWSVGGIGNYGYTF. In DNA form, the CDR3 reads TGTGCCTGGAGTGTTGGGGGTATCGGGAACTATGGCTACACCTTC.

The table lists this clone with a count of one. This chain links TRBV7-2 with TRBJ2-6; 7 bases map to TRBD2. Germline lookup yields CDR1 SGHTA and CDR2 FQGNSA. The CDR3 is 16 residues long. V shed 1 base, J shed 3 bases, and the junction held 3 bases outside the gene matches. The CDR3 DNA is TGTGCCAGCAGCTTAGTATGGGGGGGTGGGGCCAACGTCCTGACTTTC. As protein: CASSLVWGGGANVLTF.

V is TRBV29-1 and J is TRBJ2-5; the D call may be TRBD1 or TRBD2 (6 bases each). CDR1 is SQVTM, CDR2 ANQGSEA, per germline. Trimming took 2 bases from V and 4 from J, leaving 11 bases between them. The CDR3 runs to 13 residues. DNA for the CDR3: TGCAGCGTTGAAAGGGGGGAAGGAGAGACCCAGTACTTC. Its translation: CSVERGEGETQYF.

This clone was seen only a few times. The chain recombines TRBV30 with TRBJ1-4, with TRBD1 identical over 12 bases. V shed 3 bases and J 5 bases; nucleotides not matched to a gene: 1. Per the germline V gene, CDR1 is GTSNPN and CDR2 is SVGIG (reference sequence). CDR3 length: 14 residues. The CDR3 region has the DNA TGTGCCTGGAGGGGGACAGGGGGCAATGAAAAACTGTTTTTT. Translation gives CAWRGTGGNEKLFF.

The rearrangement links TRBV15 to TRBJ1-2; the D is unclear. CDR1 and CDR2 (germline): LNHNV, YYDKDF (reference sequence). Trimming took 1 base from V and 6 from J, leaving 12 bases between them. The CDR3 consists of 14 residues. The CDR3 DNA follows: TGTGCCACCAGCAGAGTACGGGATACTAATGGCTACACCTTC. Translation gives CATSRVRDTNGYTF.

This chain connects TRBV5-1 to TRBJ2-1, with a tentative D call TRBD2 (5 bases). The CDR3 length is 16 residues. Germline values: CDR1 SGHRS, CDR2 YFSETQ. Between the trimmed V and J ends, which lost 1 base and 2 bases, there was a span of 13 bases. CDR3 sequence (DNA): TGCGCCAGCAGCTTGTCTACGGGGTCAACCTACAATGAGCAGTTCTTC. This sequence encodes CASSLSTGSTYNEQFF.

This clone has just a few counts. The rearrangement uses TRBV18 and TRBJ1-1; 7 bases fit TRBD1. The length of the CDR3 is 14 residues. Trimming at V came to 6 bases and at J to 1 base, leaving 5 bases not matched to a gene. Germline CDR1 reads KGHSH; CDR2 reads LQKENI. This CDR3 reads CASSRDRENTEAFF. CDR3 bases: TGTGCCAGCTCGCGGGACAGAGAGAACACTGAAGCTTTCTTT.

The chain uses TRBV15 and TRBJ2-5, with TRBD2 matching over 8 bases. CDR3 length: 15 amino acids. V lost 8 bases to trimming and J lost 3 bases; unmatched junction nucleotides: 11. Germline CDR1 is LNHNV and CDR2 is YYDKDF (reference sequence). The CDR3 sequence is CATRSFAGGKETQYF. The CDR3 DNA follows: TGTGCCACCCGGTCCTTCGCGGGGGGAAAAGAGACCCAGTACTTC. Filled out from reference TRBV15 and TRBJ2-5, the complete variable domain reads DAMVIQNPRYQVTQFGKPVTLSCSQTLNHNVMYWYQQKSSQAPKLLFHYYDKDFNNEADTPDNFQSRRPNTSFCFLDIRSPGLGDTAMYLCATRSFAGGKETQYFGPGTRLLVL.

The chain is built from TRBV24-1 and TRBJ1-2, with D possibly TRBD1 on 5 matching bases. This CDR3 region has 13 residues. In germline, CDR1 is KGHDR, CDR2 SFDVKD. V lost 3 bases, J lost 3 bases, and 7 bases lay in between. The CDR3 nucleotides are TGTGCCACCAGTGATCCCAGGGACTATGGCTACACCTTC. Its protein product is CATSDPRDYGYTF.

The chain employs TRBV18 and TRBJ2-3; D not certain. Germline values: CDR1 KGHSH, CDR2 LQKENI. The CDR3 extends over 14 amino acids. The V gene lost 2 bases and the J gene lost 2 bases, with 8 bases spanning the gap. CDR3 nucleotide sequence: TGTGCCAGCTCACCAGGCCAGCCCACAGATACGCAGTATTTT. Translated: CASSPGQPTDTQYF.

The J gene is TRBJ1-2, the V gene TRBV28; 7 nucleotides align to TRBD1. The CDR3 contains 15 residues. CDR1 is MDHEN, CDR2 SYDVKM, per germline. V trimming: 6 bases; J trimming: 3 bases; junction bases outside the gene matches: 10. The CDR3 DNA follows: TGTGCCAGCAGGAAACAGGGACAGCAAGACTATGGCTACACCTTC. As protein: CASRKQGQQDYGYTF.

The table lists this clone with a few counts. V gene TRBV19 combines with J gene TRBJ2-1; the match to TRBD2 covers 10 bases. Germline V gene data show CDR1 as LNHDA and CDR2 as SQIVND (reference sequence). Trimming took 5 bases from V and 6 from J; bases not matched to a gene: 16. The CDR3 has 18 amino acids. The CDR3 region is CASSPWLASGGRGNEQFF. CDR3 coding DNA: TGTGCCAGTAGTCCCTGGTTGGCTAGCGGGGGTAGGGGCAATGAGCAGTTCTTC.

The genes are TRBV5-1 and TRBJ2-3; no reliable D call. Trimming removed 4 bases from V and 5 bases from J, with 14 bases in between. From germline, CDR1 is SGHRS and CDR2 YFSETQ. The CDR3 length is 14 residues. This chain's CDR3 is CASSPTGNLDTQYF. The CDR3 DNA is TGCGCCAGCAGCCCGACTGGAAACCTAGATACGCAGTATTTT.

The V call is TRBV5-1, the J call TRBJ2-1; 8 nucleotides line up with TRBD1. V lost 1 base, J lost 7 bases, and 10 bases stayed unmatched. From germline, CDR1 is SGHRS and CDR2 YFSETQ. The CDR3 runs 16 residues. The CDR3 here is CASSLPSGRGPNEQFF. The DNA for the CDR3 is TGCGCCAGCAGCTTGCCTTCGGGCAGGGGGCCGAATGAGCAGTTCTTC.

The CDR3 loop reads CASSWGGVGGREAFF. The CDR3 DNA reads as TGTGCCAGCAGTTGGGGAGGTGTAGGGGGTCGTGAAGCTTTCTTT. The chain has TRBV6-2 or TRBV6-3 and TRBJ1-1; D is possibly TRBD1 (6 bases). The CDR3 extends over 15 amino acids. Between the trimmed V and J ends, which lost 4 bases and 7 bases, there was a span of 19 bases. Looked up from germline, CDR1 is MNHEY and CDR2 is SVGEGT.

Written as DNA, the CDR3 is TGTGCCAGCAGCCAAGAAGACAGGGGGAACACTGAAGCTTTCTTT. As protein: CASSQEDRGNTEAFF. This chain links TRBV3-1 (or the pseudogene TRBV3-2) with TRBJ1-1; 8 positions agree with TRBD1. The germline V gene has CDR1 LGHDT and CDR2 YNNKEL (reference sequence). This CDR3 has 15 residues. V shed 0 bases and J 1 base; nucleotides not matched to a gene: 1.

The rearrangement links TRBV9 to TRBJ2-3; TRBD1 matches 7 bases. The CDR3 extends over 12 amino acids. CDR1 is SGDLS and CDR2 is YYNGEE in the germline V gene. With 1 base clipped from V and 10 bases from J, the junction kept 3 bases outside the gene matches. CDR3 in amino acids: CASSVRDSAQYF. The CDR3 DNA reads as TGTGCCAGCAGCGTAAGGGACAGCGCGCAGTATTTT.

Only one count was recorded for this clone. V is TRBV6-6 and J is TRBJ1-2; 8 nucleotides agree with TRBD1. The germline gives CDR1 MNHNY, CDR2 SVGAGI (reference sequence). V lost 7 bases and J lost 7; bases outside the gene matches: 5. The CDR3 runs 12 residues. CDR3 DNA: TGTGCCAGCACCATACAGGGGGTTGGCTACACCTTC. Protein product: CASTIQGVGYTF.

This chain connects TRBV7-9 to TRBJ1-6, with 7 bases that match TRBD1. The CDR3 is 15 residues long. The germline gives CDR1 SEHNR, CDR2 FQNEAQ (reference sequence). The V gene end was trimmed by 3 bases and the J gene end by 8 bases; junction bases not matched to a gene: 7. The CDR3 region has the DNA TGTGCCAGCAGCTTCTTCGACAGGGATGATTCACCCCTCCACTTT. Its protein is CASSFFDRDDSPLHF. The variable domain in full, completed from reference TRBV7-9 and TRBJ1-6, reads DTGVSQNPRHKITKRGQNVTFRCDPISEHNRLYWYRQTLGQGPEFLTYFQNEAQLEKSRLLSDRFSAERPKGSFSTLEIQRTEQGDSAMYLCASSFFDRDDSPLHFGNGTRLTVT.

The J gene is TRBJ1-1, the V gene TRBV18; D not certain. The CDR3 runs 14 residues. Trimming removed 6 bases from V and 2 bases from J, with 13 bases in between. Germline lookup yields CDR1 KGHSH and CDR2 LQKENI. The CDR3 sequence is CASSRNALNTEAFF. The CDR3 DNA reads TGTGCCAGCTCTCGGAATGCGCTCAACACTGAAGCTTTCTTT.

V and J are TRBV7-5 and TRBJ2-3; the table names TRBD1, a call not compared with the DNA. TRBV7-5 is given as a pseudogene. The CDR3 has 16 residues. CDR3 DNA sequence: TGTGCCAGAAGCCCGACAGGGGGACTTCGCACAGATACGCAGTATTTT. Its protein is CARSPTGGLRTDTQYF.

For the CDR3, the DNA is TGTGCCAGCTCACCGGGACAGGGGACCTCCTACGAGCAGTACGTC. This encodes CASSPGQGTSYEQYV. The chain joins TRBV18 to TRBJ2-7, with 10 nucleotides matching TRBD1. This CDR3 has 15 residues. CDR1 KGHSH and CDR2 LQKENI come from the germline V gene. With V trimmed by 3 bases and J by 0 bases, 2 bases remained unmatched.

This rearrangement joins TRBV7-6 to TRBJ2-1; D is unresolved. This CDR3 has 15 residues. Trimming pared 3 bases from V and 0 bases from J, leaving 9 bases between. From germline, CDR1 is SGHVS and CDR2 FNYEAQ. The CDR3 nucleotides read TGTGCCAGCAGCTTCTTCCCTAGCTCCTACAATGAGCAGTTCTTC. This gives the protein CASSFFPSSYNEQFF.

The genes are TRBV9 and TRBJ1-4; no firm D call. CDR3 size: 12 residues. Looked up from germline, CDR1 is SGDLS and CDR2 is YYNGEE. Trimming shortened V by 0 bases and J by 8 bases, and 5 bases separated the two germline ends. Here the CDR3 DNA reads TGTGCCAGCAGCGTAGAGGGAGAAAAACTGTTTTTT. Translating gives CASSVEGEKLFF.

The V and J genes are TRBV3-1 (or the pseudogene TRBV3-2) and TRBJ2-1; D ambiguous. Germline CDR1 reads LGHDT; CDR2 reads YNNKEL (reference sequence). This CDR3 is 11 amino acids long. Trimming took 4 bases from V and 8 from J, leaving 6 bases between them. CDR3 in DNA: TGTGCCAGCAGCCGGTTGGATGAGCAGTTCTTC. Translation gives CASSRLDEQFF.

The chain has TRBV5-6 and TRBJ1-4; D remains ambiguous. V dropped 0 bases and J dropped 0 bases, with 3 bases sitting between them. The CDR3 covers 14 residues. Germline V CDR1 and CDR2: SGHDT, YYEEEE. This chain's CDR3 is CASSLGATNEKLFF. CDR3 in DNA: TGTGCCAGCAGCTTGGGCGCAACTAATGAAAAACTGTTTTTT.

The rearrangement uses TRBV21-1 and TRBJ2-3. TRBV21-1 is given as a pseudogene. This CDR3 has 12 amino acids. The CDR3 DNA follows: TGTGCCAGATTCCGCCCGCCAGATACGCAGTATTTT. Amino acid sequence: CARFRPPDTQYF.

The V gene is TRBV3-1 (or the pseudogene TRBV3-2), the J gene TRBJ1-3; 11 bases are a match to TRBD1. V dropped 9 bases and J dropped 3; count of bases not matched to a gene: 7. Germline V gives CDR1 LGHDT, CDR2 YNNKEL (reference sequence). CDR3 length equals 15 residues. CDR3 coding DNA: TGTGCCAGGACGCCCGGGACAGGGGGTGGAAACACCATATATTTT. This translates into CARTPGTGGGNTIYF.